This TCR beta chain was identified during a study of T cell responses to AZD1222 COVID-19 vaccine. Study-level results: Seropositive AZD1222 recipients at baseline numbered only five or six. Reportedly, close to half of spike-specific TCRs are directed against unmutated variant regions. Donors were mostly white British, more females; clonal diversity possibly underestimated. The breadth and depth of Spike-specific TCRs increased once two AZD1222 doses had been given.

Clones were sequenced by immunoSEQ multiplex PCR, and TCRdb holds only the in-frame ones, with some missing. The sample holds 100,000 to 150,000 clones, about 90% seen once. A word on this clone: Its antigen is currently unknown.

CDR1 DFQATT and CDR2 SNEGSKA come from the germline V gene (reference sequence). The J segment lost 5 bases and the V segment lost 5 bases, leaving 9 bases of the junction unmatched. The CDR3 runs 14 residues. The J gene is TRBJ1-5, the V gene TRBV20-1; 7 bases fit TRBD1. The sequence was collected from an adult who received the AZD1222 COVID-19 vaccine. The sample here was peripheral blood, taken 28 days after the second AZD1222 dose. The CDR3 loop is CSARETGRYQPQHF. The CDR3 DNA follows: TGCAGTGCTCGTGAGACAGGGCGCTATCAGCCCCAGCATTTT.